These 18 T cell receptor beta chains were sequenced from one sample in a study of human T cells and chemical hapten exposure. TCRdb re-analysed the RACE reads in MiXCR, keeping a single row per CDR3 protein. This sample has 210,000 or so distinct CDR3 sequences, with around a quarter found just once. The time point was: patch test 3, about 24 weeks after DPC sensitization. Treatment defined: therapeutic diphenylcyclopropenone sensitization with weekly scalp DPC. The input for sequencing was whole blood, taken in connection with sensitization to the hapten diphenylcyclopropenone (DPC). The receptors originated from a woman aged 40-49 years with alopecia areata. Some clones in this sample may be carry-over from other donors' samples.

V and J are TRBV6-5 and TRBJ2-2, with D unclear. The germline CDR1 and CDR2 sequences are MNHEY and SVGAGI. This CDR3 region has 16 residues. The V gene lost 0 bases and the J gene lost 0 bases, with 8 bases spanning the gap. The CDR3 DNA reads as TGTGCCAGCAGTTACTCGCTGTCACCGAACACCGGGGAGCTGTTTTTT. Its protein product is CASSYSLSPNTGELFF.

This clonotype was seen repeatedly, ten times or more. The genes are TRBV7-9 and TRBJ1-3; D remains unclear. The CDR3 sequence is 16 residues long. V was cut by 8 bases and J by 0 bases, with 17 bases left in between. Per germline, CDR1 SEHNR and CDR2 FQNEAQ (reference sequence). CDR3 sequence reads: CASPPIGVPSGNTIYF. CDR3 DNA sequence: TGTGCCAGCCCTCCCATCGGGGTCCCCTCTGGAAACACCATATATTTT.

V and J are TRBV20-1 and TRBJ2-7; no firm D call. The CDR3 is 10 residues long. Germline CDR1 is DFQATT and CDR2 is SNEGSKA (reference sequence). Trimming stripped 8 bases from V and 6 bases from J, with 11 bases between. The CDR3 here is CSPRLIEQYF. The CDR3 region has the DNA TGCAGTCCCCGCCTAATCGAGCAGTACTTC.

The sample holds a few counts of this clonotype. V is TRBV28 and J is TRBJ1-1; D remains ambiguous. This CDR3 comprises 15 residues. CDR1 is MDHEN, CDR2 SYDVKM, per germline. V lost 3 bases and J 1 base, leaving 12 bases between the germline ends. CDR3 residues: CASSFSFGGNTEAFF. The CDR3 nucleotides read TGTGCCAGCAGTTTTTCTTTCGGCGGGAACACTGAAGCTTTCTTT.

This clonotype was recorded at least ten times. The rearrangement joins TRBV20-1 to TRBJ2-1; 10 nucleotides match TRBD2. The CDR3 runs to 15 residues. Germline V gene data show CDR1 as DFQATT and CDR2 as SNEGSKA (reference sequence). Losses at the gene ends were 5 bases for V and 0 bases for J; bases not matched to a gene: 4. CDR3 residues: CSAPASGSSYNEQFF. In DNA, the CDR3 is TGCAGTGCTCCAGCTAGCGGGAGCTCCTACAATGAGCAGTTCTTC.

This clonotype was found many times. The J gene is TRBJ2-1, the V gene TRBV27; 13 bases match TRBD2. The CDR3 runs 19 residues. Germline V gives CDR1 MNHEY, CDR2 SMNVEV (reference sequence). The ends lost 7 bases at V and 8 bases at J; junction bases unmatched: 20. CDR3 bases: TGTGCCAGCATAGAAACCCAGACTAGCGGGAGGAATAAAGTTGATGAGCAGTTCTTC. Its translation: CASIETQTSGRNKVDEQFF.

This chain joins TRBV25-1 and TRBJ2-5; TRBD2 agrees at 9 bases. CDR3 length equals 17 residues. V shed 6 bases, J shed 4 bases, and the junction held 15 bases outside the gene matches. The germline CDR1 and CDR2 sequences are MGHDK and SYGVNS. In DNA, the CDR3 is TGTGCCAGCAGCTCCGGGACTAGCTTCTTTCAGGGAGAGACCCAGTACTTC. Translation: CASSSGTSFFQGETQYF.

The chain employs TRBV29-1 and TRBJ1-2; 8 bases fit TRBD1. The CDR3 covers 14 residues. V shed 4 bases, J shed 6 bases, and the junction held 10 bases outside the gene matches. Germline CDR1 and CDR2: SQVTM and ANQGSEA. This CDR3 reads CSVVRGRVVDGYTF. In nucleotides, the CDR3 is TGCAGCGTTGTCAGGGGGCGAGTCGTGGATGGCTACACCTTC.

This sequence joins TRBV4-1 and TRBJ2-1; 11 nucleotides align to TRBD2. The ends lost 1 base at V and 6 bases at J; junction bases unmatched: 2. This CDR3 comprises 15 residues. Germline V gives CDR1 MGHRA, CDR2 YSYEKL. The CDR3 here is CASSQASGRINEQFF. The CDR3 nucleotides are TGCGCCAGCAGCCAAGCTAGCGGGAGGATCAATGAGCAGTTCTTC.

A few counts support this clonotype. This chain joins TRBV7-9 and TRBJ2-1; 7 nucleotides align to TRBD1. CDR1 is SEHNR, CDR2 FQNEAQ, per germline (reference sequence). The CDR3 is 12 amino acids. With 3 bases clipped from V and 14 bases from J, the junction kept 7 bases outside the gene matches. For the CDR3, the DNA is TGTGCCAGCAGCTTTGAGCCCGGGACAGAGTTCTTC. Protein: CASSFEPGTEFF.

The J gene is TRBJ2-1, the V gene TRBV29-1; 9 nucleotides line up with TRBD1. The J segment lost 4 bases and the V segment lost 6 bases, leaving 4 bases of the junction unmatched. The CDR3 is 13 amino acids. Germline CDR1 SQVTM, CDR2 ANQGSEA. The CDR3 nucleotides read TGCAGCGTGACCGGGACAGGGTACAATGAGCAGTTCTTC. Encoded protein: CSVTGTGYNEQFF.

Only a few counts were recorded for this clonotype. The chain is built from TRBV28 and TRBJ2-6, with 8 positions matching TRBD1. The CDR3 runs 16 residues. Germline lookup yields CDR1 MDHEN and CDR2 SYDVKM. Trimming cost V 5 bases and J 2 bases; bases outside gene matches: 5. CDR3 residues: CASSPDRGPGANVLTF. In DNA form, the CDR3 reads TGTGCCAGCAGTCCAGACAGGGGACCTGGGGCCAACGTCCTGACTTTC.

This clonotype was counted between two and nine times. V usage is TRBV28 and J usage is TRBJ2-2; TRBD2 aligns across 7 bases. The trim removed 4 bases at V and 8 bases at J, leaving 10 bases unmatched. Per germline, CDR1 MDHEN and CDR2 SYDVKM. CDR3 length equals 15 residues. CDR3 nucleotides: TGTGCCAGCAGTTCCCTAGCGGCTCTTGCGGGGGAGCTGTTTTTT. Amino acid sequence: CASSSLAALAGELFF.

This clonotype occurred many times. This sequence joins TRBV5-1 and TRBJ2-1, with TRBD1 as a possible D gene (6 bases). The CDR3 is made up of 16 amino acids. Germline lookup yields CDR1 SGHRS and CDR2 YFSETQ. V was clipped by 1 base and J by 3 bases, with 14 bases between them. As DNA, the CDR3 is TGCGCCAGCAGCTTGATGGGGGCTGGTCTCTACAATGAGCAGTTCTTC. Amino acids: CASSLMGAGLYNEQFF.

The CDR3, as DNA: TGTGCCAGCTCACCTCCCGGGGACGAGCAGTACTTC. This translates into CASSPPGDEQYF. The chain is built from TRBV18 and TRBJ2-7; D is possibly TRBD2 (5 bases). Looked up from germline, CDR1 is KGHSH and CDR2 is LQKENI. With 3 bases removed from V and 5 bases from J, the gap between germline ends came to 8 bases. This CDR3 spans 12 amino acids.

This clonotype was seen a handful of times. The chain uses TRBV11-1 and TRBJ2-5, with 7 bases that match TRBD2. J was trimmed by 5 bases and V by 5 bases; bases with no gene match: 8. The CDR3 loop spans 14 amino acids. The germline V gene encodes CDR1 SGHAT and CDR2 FQDESV (reference sequence). CDR3 loop: CASSLFVGGETQYF. Here the CDR3 DNA reads TGTGCCAGCAGCCTCTTCGTGGGAGGGGAGACCCAGTACTTC.

In its sample, this clonotype was seen many times. This chain links TRBV19 with TRBJ1-5, with D perhaps TRBD1 (6 bases). This CDR3 comprises 16 residues. Trimming took off 6 bases at V and 1 base at J, with 16 bases between the two ends. Germline V gene sequence: CDR1 LNHDA, CDR2 SQIVND (reference sequence). This CDR3 is CASRTNGGRSNQPQHF. CDR3 DNA sequence: TGTGCCAGTAGGACTAACGGGGGGCGAAGCAATCAGCCCCAGCATTTT.

A few counts support this clonotype. The chain uses TRBV20-1 and TRBJ2-1; 9 bases map to TRBD1. Per germline, CDR1 DFQATT and CDR2 SNEGSKA (reference sequence). This CDR3 region has 15 residues. The V and J ends lost 3 bases and 6 bases, in that order; junction bases with no gene match: 9. Here the CDR3 reads CSARYRDRATNEQFF. In nucleotides, the CDR3 is TGCAGTGCTAGGTACCGGGACAGGGCCACCAATGAGCAGTTCTTC.